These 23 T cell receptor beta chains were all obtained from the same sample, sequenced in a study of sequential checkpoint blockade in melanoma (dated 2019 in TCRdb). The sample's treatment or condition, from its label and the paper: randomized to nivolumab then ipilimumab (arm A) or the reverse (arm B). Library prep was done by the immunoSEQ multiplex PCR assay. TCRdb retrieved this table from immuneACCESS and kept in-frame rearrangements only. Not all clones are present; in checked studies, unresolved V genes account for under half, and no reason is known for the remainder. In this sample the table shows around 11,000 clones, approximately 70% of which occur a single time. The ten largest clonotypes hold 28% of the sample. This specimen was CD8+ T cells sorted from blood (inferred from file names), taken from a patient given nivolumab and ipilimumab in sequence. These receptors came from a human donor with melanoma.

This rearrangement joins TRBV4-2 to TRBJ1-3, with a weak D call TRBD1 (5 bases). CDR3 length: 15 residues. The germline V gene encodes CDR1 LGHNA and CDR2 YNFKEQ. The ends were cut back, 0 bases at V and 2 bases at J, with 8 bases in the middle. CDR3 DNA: TGTGCCAGCAGCCAAGAAGGGGAGGCTGGAAACACCATATATTTT. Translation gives CASSQEGEAGNTIYF.

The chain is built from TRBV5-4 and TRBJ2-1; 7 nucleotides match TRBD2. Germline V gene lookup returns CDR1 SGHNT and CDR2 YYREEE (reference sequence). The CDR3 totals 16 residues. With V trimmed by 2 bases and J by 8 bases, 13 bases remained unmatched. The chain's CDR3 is CASSFLGAGSRDEQFF. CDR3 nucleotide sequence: TGTGCCAGCAGCTTTCTTGGAGCGGGAAGTCGGGATGAGCAGTTCTTC. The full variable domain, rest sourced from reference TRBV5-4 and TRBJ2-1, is ETGVTQSPTHLIKTRGQQVTLRCSSQSGHNTVSWYQQALGQGPQFIFQYYREEENGRGNFPPRFSGLQFPNYSSELNVNALELDDSALYLCASSFLGAGSRDEQFFGPGTRLTVL.

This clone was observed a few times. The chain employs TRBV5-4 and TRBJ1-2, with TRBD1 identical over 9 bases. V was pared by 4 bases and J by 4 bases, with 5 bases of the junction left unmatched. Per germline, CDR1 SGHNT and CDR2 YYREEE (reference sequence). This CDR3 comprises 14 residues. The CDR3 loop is CASSPDRGGYGYTF. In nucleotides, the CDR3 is TGTGCCAGCAGCCCGGACAGGGGTGGCTATGGCTACACCTTC.

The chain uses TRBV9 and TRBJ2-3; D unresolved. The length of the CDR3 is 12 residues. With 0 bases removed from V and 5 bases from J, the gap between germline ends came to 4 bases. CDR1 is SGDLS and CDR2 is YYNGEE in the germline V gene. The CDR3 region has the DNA TGTGCCAGCAGCGTAGTAGAAGATACGCAGTATTTT. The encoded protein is CASSVVEDTQYF.

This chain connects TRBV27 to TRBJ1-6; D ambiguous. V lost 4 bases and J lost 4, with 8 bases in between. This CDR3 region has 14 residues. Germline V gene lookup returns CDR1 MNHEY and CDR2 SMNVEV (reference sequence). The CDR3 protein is CASSYEGYNSPLHF. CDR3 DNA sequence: TGTGCCAGCAGTTACGAGGGTTATAATTCACCCCTCCACTTT.

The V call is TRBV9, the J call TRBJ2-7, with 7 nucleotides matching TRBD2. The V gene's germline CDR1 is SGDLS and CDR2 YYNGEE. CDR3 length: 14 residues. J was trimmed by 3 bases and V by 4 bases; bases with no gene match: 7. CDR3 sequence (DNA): TGTGCCAGCAGCCCCCTGGGGGGGTTCTACGAGCAGTACTTC. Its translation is CASSPLGGFYEQYF.

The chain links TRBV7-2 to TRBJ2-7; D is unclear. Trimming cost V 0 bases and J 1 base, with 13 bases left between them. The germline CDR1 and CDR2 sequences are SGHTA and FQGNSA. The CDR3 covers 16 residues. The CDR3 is CASSLASGQRSYEQYF. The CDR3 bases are TGTGCCAGCAGCTTAGCGTCAGGTCAGAGATCCTACGAGCAGTACTTC. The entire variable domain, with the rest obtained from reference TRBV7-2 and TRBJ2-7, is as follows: GAGVSQSPSNKVTEKGKDVELRCDPISGHTALYWYRQSLGQGLEFLIYFQGNSAPDKSGLPSDRFSAERTGGSVSTLTIQRTQQEDSAVYLCASSLASGQRSYEQYFGPGTRLTVT.

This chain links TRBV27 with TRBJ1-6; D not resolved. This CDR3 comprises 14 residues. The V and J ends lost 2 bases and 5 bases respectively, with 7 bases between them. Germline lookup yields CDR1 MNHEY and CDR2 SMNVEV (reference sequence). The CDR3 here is CASSLTGDNSPLHF. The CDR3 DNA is TGTGCCAGCAGTTTAACGGGAGATAATTCACCCCTCCACTTT.

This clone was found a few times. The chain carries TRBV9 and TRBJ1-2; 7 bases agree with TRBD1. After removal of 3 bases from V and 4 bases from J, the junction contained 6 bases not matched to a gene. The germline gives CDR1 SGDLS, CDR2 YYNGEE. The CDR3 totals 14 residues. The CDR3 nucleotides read TGTGCCAGCAGCGAGGGGGCAGGGCCCTATGGCTACACCTTC. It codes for CASSEGAGPYGYTF.

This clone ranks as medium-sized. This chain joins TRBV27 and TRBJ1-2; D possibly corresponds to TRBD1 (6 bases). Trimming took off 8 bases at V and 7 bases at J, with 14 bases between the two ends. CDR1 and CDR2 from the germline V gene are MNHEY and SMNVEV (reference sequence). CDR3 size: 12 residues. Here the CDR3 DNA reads TGTGCCAGCGCGCCGGGGGGCCGTGGCTACACCTTC. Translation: CASAPGGRGYTF.

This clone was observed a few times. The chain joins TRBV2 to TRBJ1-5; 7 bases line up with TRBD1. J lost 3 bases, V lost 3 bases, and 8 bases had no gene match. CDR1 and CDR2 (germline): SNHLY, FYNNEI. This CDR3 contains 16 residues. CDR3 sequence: CASSDGLDRVNQPQHF. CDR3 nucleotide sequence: TGTGCCAGCAGTGATGGTCTTGACAGGGTCAATCAGCCCCAGCATTTT.

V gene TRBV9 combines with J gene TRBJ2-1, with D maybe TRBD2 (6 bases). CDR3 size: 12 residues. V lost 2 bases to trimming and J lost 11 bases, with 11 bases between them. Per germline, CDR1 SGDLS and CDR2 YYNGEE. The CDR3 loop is CASSVGTGKQFF. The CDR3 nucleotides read TGTGCCAGCAGCGTCGGGACTGGGAAGCAGTTCTTC.

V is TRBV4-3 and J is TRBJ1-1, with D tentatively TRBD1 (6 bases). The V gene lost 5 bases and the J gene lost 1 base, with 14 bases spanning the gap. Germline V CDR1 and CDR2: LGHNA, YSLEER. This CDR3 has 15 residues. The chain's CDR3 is CASSKTWTENTEAFF. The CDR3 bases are TGCGCCAGCAGCAAAACCTGGACAGAGAACACTGAAGCTTTCTTT.

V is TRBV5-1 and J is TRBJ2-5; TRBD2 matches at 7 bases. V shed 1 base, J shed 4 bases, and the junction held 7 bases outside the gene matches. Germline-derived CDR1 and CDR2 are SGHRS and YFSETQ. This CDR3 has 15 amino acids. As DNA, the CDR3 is TGCGCCAGCAGCTTGAAAGGGAGGGCCGCAGAGACCCAGTACTTC. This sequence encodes CASSLKGRAAETQYF.

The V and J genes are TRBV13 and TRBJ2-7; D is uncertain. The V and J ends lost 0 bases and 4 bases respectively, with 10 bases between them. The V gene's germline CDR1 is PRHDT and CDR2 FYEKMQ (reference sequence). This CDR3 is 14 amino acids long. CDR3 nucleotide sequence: TGTGCCAGCAGCTTAGGCGGTAGTATGTACGAGCAGTACTTC. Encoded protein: CASSLGGSMYEQYF.

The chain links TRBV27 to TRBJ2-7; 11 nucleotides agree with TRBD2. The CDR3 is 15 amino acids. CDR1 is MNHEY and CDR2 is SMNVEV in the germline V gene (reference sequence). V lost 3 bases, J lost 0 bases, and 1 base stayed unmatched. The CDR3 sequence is CASSFGTSGSYEQYF. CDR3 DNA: TGTGCCAGCAGTTTCGGGACTAGCGGCTCCTACGAGCAGTACTTC.

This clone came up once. CDR3 DNA: TGCGCCAGCAGCTTTCAGGACTCTATCACCGGGGAGCTGTTTTTT. Translated: CASSFQDSITGELFF. The chain joins TRBV5-1 to TRBJ2-2, with D possibly matching TRBD2 (5 bases). The V gene lost 2 bases and the J gene lost 4 bases, with 12 bases spanning the gap. CDR1 is SGHRS and CDR2 is YFSETQ in the germline V gene. CDR3 length: 15 amino acids.

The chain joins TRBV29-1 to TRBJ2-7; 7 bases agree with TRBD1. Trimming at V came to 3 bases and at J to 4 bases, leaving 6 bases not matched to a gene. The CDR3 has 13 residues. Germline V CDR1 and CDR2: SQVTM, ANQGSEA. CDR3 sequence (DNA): TGCAGCGTTGAGACAGGGTCTGGGTACGAGCAGTACTTC. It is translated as CSVETGSGYEQYF.

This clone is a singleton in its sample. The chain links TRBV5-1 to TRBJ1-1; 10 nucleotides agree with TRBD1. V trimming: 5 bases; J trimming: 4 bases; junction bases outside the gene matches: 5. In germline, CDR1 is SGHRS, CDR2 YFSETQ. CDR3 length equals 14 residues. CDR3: CASSWGTGVTEAFF. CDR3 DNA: TGCGCCAGCAGTTGGGGGACAGGGGTCACTGAAGCTTTCTTT.

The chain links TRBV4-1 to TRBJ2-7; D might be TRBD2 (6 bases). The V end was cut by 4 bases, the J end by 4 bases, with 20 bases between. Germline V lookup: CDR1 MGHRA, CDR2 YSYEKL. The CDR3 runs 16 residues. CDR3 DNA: TGCGCCAGCAGCCCCATACTAGCTGATGGGGTTTACGAGCAGTACTTC. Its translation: CASSPILADGVYEQYF.

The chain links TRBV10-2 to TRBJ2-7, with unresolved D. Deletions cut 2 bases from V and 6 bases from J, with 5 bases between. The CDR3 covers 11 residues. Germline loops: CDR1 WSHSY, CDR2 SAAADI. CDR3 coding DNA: TGCGCCAGCAGTGAGGGCCTCGAGCAGTACTTC. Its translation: CASSEGLEQYF.

The CDR3 bases are TGTGCCAGCAGCCAAGATTCAGCGGGACCGCGGTACTTC. This sequence encodes CASSQDSAGPRYF. The J gene is TRBJ2-7, the V gene TRBV14; 7 nucleotides align to TRBD2. CDR3 length equals 13 residues. V shed 0 bases, J shed 12 bases, and the junction held 8 bases outside the gene matches. Germline V gene data show CDR1 as SGHDN and CDR2 as FVKESK.

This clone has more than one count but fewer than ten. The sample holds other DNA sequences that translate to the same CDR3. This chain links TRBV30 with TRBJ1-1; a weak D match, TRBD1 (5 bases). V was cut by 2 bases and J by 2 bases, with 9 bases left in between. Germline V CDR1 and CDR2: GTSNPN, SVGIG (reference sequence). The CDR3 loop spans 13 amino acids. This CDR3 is CAWSPRENTEAFF. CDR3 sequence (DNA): TGTGCCTGGAGTCCCAGGGAAAACACTGAAGCTTTCTTT.